This TCR beta chain comes out of a study of T cell responses to AZD1222 COVID-19 vaccine. Study observations and caveats: At 160-218 and 743-854, vaccine-associated CD4 TCRs were dominant, and they spanned spike. Repertoires were obtained solely post-peak T cell response. Reportedly, nearly half of unique spike TCRs recognized epitopes outside B.1.351/B.1.1.7 mutations.

As regards this clone: Its antigen is undetermined.

The CDR3 is made up of 15 amino acids. The V end was cut by 1 base, the J end by 0 bases, with 10 bases between. CDR1 is LGHDT and CDR2 is YNNKEL in the germline V gene (reference sequence). Only in-frame clones appear in the TCRdb table, and some are missing; sequencing was by immunoSEQ multiplex PCR. The sample has about 100,000 clones; 92% are singletons. This TCR derives from an adult in good health. Specimen: peripheral blood, collected on day 0 of AZD1222 vaccination. The chain couples TRBV3-1 (or the pseudogene TRBV3-2) to TRBJ2-7; D not resolved. The CDR3 here is CASSQGTQSSYEQYF. The CDR3 region has the DNA TGTGCCAGCAGCCAAGGGACCCAGAGCTCCTACGAGCAGTACTTC.